A selection of T cell receptor beta chains follows, all from one sample in a study of cytomegalovirus exposure and HLA in healthy donors. Sequencing was performed with immunoSEQ multiplex PCR; in TCRdb, only in-frame clones are kept and a portion is missing. The table shows roughly 70,000 clones, with 74% occurring only once. The specimen was PBMCs. These receptor sequences come from a human donor in good health. Each CDR3 is given with its conserved first and last residue. Fields, in order: clone size, V gene, D gene, J gene, CDR3 protein, CDR3 DNA. D genes are given only for firm matches. Where a row states a size, it is once, few, many or the class of an expanded clone; other rows omit it.

NA,TRBV10-3,TRBD2,TRBJ2-7,CAILTSGPATSYEQYF,TGTGCCATATTGACTAGCGGGCCCGCAACCTCCTACGAGCAGTACTTC
once,TRBV13,NA,TRBJ2-1,CASSLGLHSSYNEQFF,TGTGCCAGCAGCCTGGGACTTCACAGCTCCTACAATGAGCAGTTCTTC
NA,TRBV10-3,NA,TRBJ1-1,CAIRATDDLNTEAFF,TGTGCCATCAGAGCGACCGACGACCTGAACACTGAAGCTTTCTTT
NA,TRBV6-5,NA,TRBJ1-1,CASSYSRSATEAFF,TGTGCCAGCAGTTACTCGAGGTCTGCCACTGAAGCTTTCTTT
NA,TRBV28,NA,TRBJ2-7,CASSSRLYEQYF,TGTGCCAGCAGTTCCCGACTCTACGAGCAGTACTTC
once,TRBV14,NA,TRBJ1-4,CASSPGVLGGEKLFF,TGTGCCAGCAGCCCCGGGGTCCTAGGTGGTGAAAAACTGTTTTTT
NA,TRBV7-2,NA,TRBJ1-3,CASSSQGQTGNTIYF,TGTGCCAGCAGCTCCCAAGGACAGACTGGAAACACCATATATTTT
NA,TRBV6-5,TRBD1,TRBJ2-3,CASRPGQGAGTQYF,TGTGCCAGCAGACCGGGACAGGGGGCAGGTACGCAGTATTTT
NA,TRBV28,TRBD1,TRBJ1-1,CASPPDRGLPKNTEAFF,TGTGCCAGCCCCCCGGACAGGGGGCTCCCAAAAAACACTGAAGCTTTCTTT
NA,TRBV5-1,NA,TRBJ1-3,CASSREIGRGSGNTIYF,TGCGCCAGCAGCCGAGAGATTGGGAGGGGATCCGGAAACACCATATATTTT
NA,TRBV27,TRBD1,TRBJ1-5,CASSPRWTGPNQPQHF,TGTGCCAGCAGCCCCAGGTGGACAGGGCCGAATCAGCCCCAGCATTTT
NA,TRBV13,TRBD1,TRBJ2-3,CASSFGDRDGDTQYF,TGTGCCAGCAGCTTCGGGGACAGGGATGGAGATACGCAGTATTTT
NA,TRBV14,NA,TRBJ1-2,CASSHGGGYTF,TGTGCCAGCAGCCACGGGGGTGGCTACACCTTC
NA,TRBV29-1,TRBD1,TRBJ2-7,CSVGGQGRDEQYF,TGCAGCGTTGGGGGACAGGGAAGGGACGAGCAGTACTTC
once,TRBV27,TRBD2,TRBJ2-1,CASSPSSGNRNEQFF,TGTGCCAGCAGTCCGTCTAGCGGGAACCGTAATGAGCAGTTCTTC
NA,TRBV5-4,NA,TRBJ2-7,CASSFRGSYEQYF,TGTGCCAGCAGCTTCAGGGGTTCCTACGAGCAGTACTTC
NA,TRBV19,TRBD1,TRBJ1-3,CASKRGQDSGNTIYF,TGTGCCAGTAAGCGAGGACAGGACTCTGGAAACACCATATATTTT
NA,TRBV10-2,NA,TRBJ2-1,CASSPLAEAYEQFF,TGCGCCAGCAGTCCTTTAGCGGAAGCCTATGAGCAGTTCTTC
NA,TRBV14,TRBD1,TRBJ1-1,CASSQEAATGGGEAFF,TGTGCCAGCAGCCAAGAAGCGGCGACAGGGGGCGGAGAAGCTTTCTTT
few,TRBV6-1,TRBD1,TRBJ2-7,CASIYRGVSYEQYF,TGTGCCAGCATCTACAGGGGGGTCTCCTACGAGCAGTACTTC
NA,TRBV5-6,TRBD1,TRBJ1-2,CASSLTTGESVLGYTF,TGTGCCAGCAGCTTAACGACAGGGGAATCAGTACTTGGCTACACCTTC
NA,TRBV28,NA,TRBJ1-2,CASSSLEYGYTF,TGTGCCAGCAGTTCCTTAGAGTATGGCTACACCTTC
NA,TRBV15,NA,TRBJ1-4,CATSDETGPEGEKLFF,TGTGCCACCAGCGATGAAACAGGGCCTGAGGGAGAAAAACTGTTTTTT
NA,TRBV2,NA,TRBJ2-5,CASSEQGWETQYF,TGTGCCAGCAGTGAGCAGGGTTGGGAGACCCAGTACTTC
few,TRBV2,TRBD2,TRBJ2-1,CASSTGAFISSGSFMGDEQFF,TGTGCCAGCAGTACAGGGGCCTTCATTTCTAGCGGGAGTTTCATGGGGGATGAGCAGTTCTTC
NA,TRBV6-1,NA,TRBJ2-7,CASSQNTYEQYF,TGTGCCAGCAGCCAGAACACGTACGAGCAGTACTTC
once,TRBV14,TRBD1,TRBJ1-2,CASSPRTGGNYGYTF,TGTGCCAGCAGCCCGAGGACAGGGGGCAACTATGGCTACACCTTC
NA,TRBV25-1,TRBD2,TRBJ2-3,CASSESILAGSTDTQYF,TGTGCCAGCAGTGAATCCATACTAGCGGGGAGCACAGATACGCAGTATTTT
NA,TRBV30,NA,TRBJ1-3,CAWSRQGSGNTIYF,TGTGCCTGGAGTAGGCAGGGCTCTGGAAACACCATATATTTT
NA,TRBV2,NA,TRBJ1-2,CASRKDTGPGYTF,TGTGCCAGCAGGAAGGATACAGGGCCCGGCTACACCTTC
once,TRBV30,NA,TRBJ2-2,CAWSVLVESGELFF,TGTGCCTGGAGTGTACTAGTAGAATCCGGGGAGCTGTTTTTT
NA,TRBV5-1,NA,TRBJ2-3,CASSEDRVTDTQYF,TGCGCCAGCAGCGAGGATAGAGTCACAGATACGCAGTATTTT
NA,TRBV30,TRBD1,TRBJ1-5,CAWGQGLNQPQHF,TGTGCCTGGGGACAGGGGCTGAATCAGCCCCAGCATTTT
NA,TRBV5-1,TRBD2,TRBJ2-3,CASSTSGDSTDTQYF,TGCGCCAGCAGCACTAGCGGGGATAGCACAGATACGCAGTATTTT
many,TRBV6-1,NA,TRBJ2-6,CASSEVRGSGANVLTF,TGTGCCAGCAGTGAAGTGCGGGGTTCTGGGGCCAACGTCCTGACTTTC